Shown below are 30 T cell receptor beta chains from a single sample sequenced in a study of shared clonotypes between healthy human individuals. Some clones are missing from TCRdb's copy, which holds only in-frame ones; the method was immunoSEQ multiplex PCR. The sample shows approximately 340,000 clones, around four fifths of them seen only once. The sequenced material came from memory CD4+ T cells sorted from blood. Subset reported: CD45RA-negative fraction. These receptors came from a man under 40 in good health.

Worth noting for this clone: Other DNA sequences in this sample translate to the same CDR3. This chain connects TRBV27 to TRBJ2-5, with D perhaps TRBD1 (6 bases). The CDR3 consists of 12 residues. Trimming pared 2 bases from V and 5 bases from J, leaving 6 bases between. The germline CDR1 and CDR2 sequences are MNHEY and SMNVEV (reference sequence). The CDR3: CASSLRGETQYF. The CDR3 coding sequence is TGTGCCAGCAGTTTAAGGGGGGAGACCCAGTACTTC.

The chain combines TRBV5-4 with TRBJ1-2; no reliable D call. CDR1 and CDR2 from the germline V gene are SGHNT and YYREEE (reference sequence). This CDR3 has 16 amino acids. The V gene lost 6 bases and the J gene lost 4 bases, with 22 bases spanning the gap. CDR3 amino acids: CASTPGSPMLPYGYTF. CDR3 sequence (DNA): TGTGCCAGCACCCCGGGGTCTCCTATGCTGCCCTATGGCTACACCTTC.

V gene TRBV6-4 combines with J gene TRBJ1-5; D perhaps matches TRBD1 (6 bases). Germline loops: CDR1 MRHNA, CDR2 SNTAGT. V was shortened by 6 bases and J by 5 bases, with 14 bases between the two germline ends. This CDR3 contains 14 residues. The CDR3 DNA is TGTGCCAGCAGAGCCGGGACACTAGATCAGCCCCAGCATTTT. It is translated as CASRAGTLDQPQHF.

As to this clone: The sample contains more than one DNA sequence encoding this CDR3. The V gene is TRBV5-1, the J gene TRBJ2-7, with TRBD1 identical over 7 bases. With V trimmed by 1 base and J by 7 bases, 8 bases remained unmatched. This CDR3 is 14 amino acids long. Germline CDR1 reads SGHRS; CDR2 reads YFSETQ. The CDR3 coding sequence is TGCGCCAGCAGCTTGAGAGACAGGGTGGGAGAGCAGTACTTC. Its protein is CASSLRDRVGEQYF. Based on the CDR3 plus reference TRBV5-1 and TRBJ2-7, the full variable domain is KAGVTQTPRYLIKTRGQQVTLSCSPISGHRSVSWYQQTPGQGLQFLFEYFSETQRNKGNFPGRFSGRQFSNSRSEMNVSTLELGDSALYLCASSLRDRVGEQYFGPGTRLTVT.

This clone was seen only a few times. V and J are TRBV5-1 and TRBJ1-4, with D unresolved. Germline values: CDR1 SGHRS, CDR2 YFSETQ. The CDR3 is 15 amino acids. The V end lost 4 bases, the J end lost 0 bases, and 10 bases lay between the germline ends. The CDR3 DNA sequence: TGCGCCAGCAGCCGCGGGAGCGCAACTAATGAAAAACTGTTTTTT. It specifies CASSRGSATNEKLFF.

The chain links TRBV2 to TRBJ1-3, with D perhaps matching TRBD1 (6 bases). CDR1 is SNHLY and CDR2 is FYNNEI in the germline V gene. The V end lost 3 bases, the J end lost 4 bases, and 13 bases lay between the germline ends. The CDR3 runs 15 residues. The CDR3 DNA reads as TGTGCCAGCAGTGAGGGACATTTGAGAGGAAACACCATATATTTT. It is translated as CASSEGHLRGNTIYF.

The chain couples TRBV4-3 to TRBJ2-1; D gene unclear. With 0 bases removed from V and 2 bases from J, the gap between germline ends came to 5 bases. This CDR3 is built from 14 residues. Germline V lookup: CDR1 LGHNA, CDR2 YSLEER. CDR3 amino acids: CASSQENTYNEQFF. CDR3 sequence (DNA): TGCGCCAGCAGCCAAGAAAACACCTACAATGAGCAGTTCTTC.

With regard to this clone: Other DNA sequences from this sample encode an identical CDR3 as well. The chain couples TRBV5-1 to TRBJ2-3, with D perhaps TRBD2 (5 bases). Trimming left V 4 bases short and J 0 bases short, with 9 bases between. Germline loops: CDR1 SGHRS, CDR2 YFSETQ. This CDR3 region has 14 residues. CDR3 bases: TGCGCCAGCAGCCTAGGACTGAGCACAGATACGCAGTATTTT. Its translation is CASSLGLSTDTQYF. Drawing the rest from reference TRBV5-1 and TRBJ2-3, the complete variable domain is KAGVTQTPRYLIKTRGQQVTLSCSPISGHRSVSWYQQTPGQGLQFLFEYFSETQRNKGNFPGRFSGRQFSNSRSEMNVSTLELGDSALYLCASSLGLSTDTQYFGPGTRLTVL.

V gene TRBV6-1 combines with J gene TRBJ1-4; D gene uncertain. The V gene lost 1 base and the J gene lost 8 bases, with 14 bases spanning the gap. Germline lookup yields CDR1 MNHNS and CDR2 SASEGT. The CDR3 has 15 amino acids. DNA of the CDR3: TGTGCCAGCAGTGAAGGGTCAAGGGTCCAAGAAAAACTGTTTTTT. Protein: CASSEGSRVQEKLFF.

The chain carries TRBV9 and TRBJ2-3; D is ambiguous. The V gene's germline CDR1 is SGDLS and CDR2 YYNGEE. The V and J ends lost 4 bases and 11 bases respectively, with 11 bases between them. The CDR3 has 11 amino acids. Here the CDR3 reads CASSPQVWQYF. The DNA for the CDR3 is TGTGCCAGCAGCCCCCAGGTATGGCAGTATTTT.

This clone was picked up many times. The chain combines TRBV5-1 with TRBJ2-7; 9 bases line up with TRBD2. The junction had 9 bases not matched to a gene; V was cut back by 1 base and J by 4 bases. The length of the CDR3 is 16 residues. Germline V gene lookup returns CDR1 SGHRS and CDR2 YFSETQ. The CDR3 sequence is CASSLIGSGRGYEQYF. The CDR3 DNA is TGCGCCAGCAGCTTGATTGGTAGCGGGAGAGGGTACGAGCAGTACTTC.

The gene calls are TRBV6-4 and TRBJ2-1, with 10 bases matching TRBD2. Germline loops: CDR1 MRHNA, CDR2 SNTAGT. The trim removed 3 bases at V and 8 bases at J, leaving 7 bases unmatched. There are 15 residues in the CDR3. The DNA for the CDR3 is TGTGCCAGCAGTGAGGCTAGCGGGAGTGTTGATGAGCAGTTCTTC. Amino acid sequence: CASSEASGSVDEQFF.

This chain connects TRBV5-4 to TRBJ2-3; 8 nucleotides line up with TRBD2. Germline assignment: CDR1 SGHNT and CDR2 YYREEE (reference sequence). The CDR3 runs to 14 residues. V lost 4 bases, J lost 4 bases, and 5 bases stayed unmatched. The CDR3 sequence: CASSQKAGADTQYF. The DNA for the CDR3 is TGTGCCAGCAGCCAAAAAGCGGGAGCAGATACGCAGTATTTT.

The chain couples TRBV4-2 to TRBJ1-1; D not resolved. This CDR3 is 15 amino acids long. V was clipped by 0 bases and J by 3 bases, with 11 bases between them. The germline CDR1 and CDR2 sequences are LGHNA and YNFKEQ. As DNA, the CDR3 is TGTGCCAGCAGCCAAGATCGACCGGGTTACACTGAAGCTTTCTTT. Translation: CASSQDRPGYTEAFF.

This clone was counted a few times. The chain links TRBV28 to TRBJ1-5; D remains unclear. Between the trimmed V and J ends, which lost 3 bases and 5 bases, there was a span of 11 bases. Germline V gene data show CDR1 as MDHEN and CDR2 as SYDVKM. CDR3 size: 14 residues. The CDR3 region is CASSFWGSYQPQHF. The DNA of the CDR3 is TGTGCCAGCAGTTTTTGGGGAAGTTATCAGCCCCAGCATTTT.

This clone has more than one count but fewer than ten. The V and J genes are TRBV2 and TRBJ2-7; TRBD2 matches at 7 bases. This CDR3 is built from 15 residues. With 5 bases clipped from V and 0 bases from J, the junction kept 7 bases outside the gene matches. CDR1 SNHLY and CDR2 FYNNEI come from the germline V gene. CDR3 sequence: CASSWSGGSSYEQYF. The DNA of the CDR3 is TGTGCCAGCAGTTGGTCTGGCGGGAGCTCCTACGAGCAGTACTTC.

This clone was picked up one time. This rearrangement joins TRBV6-9 to TRBJ2-5; D is perhaps TRBD2 (6 bases). The J call could be wrong; TRBJ2-7 is a better fit for the DNA end. Germline V gives CDR1 MNHGY, CDR2 SVAAGI. The CDR3 sequence is 16 residues long. CDR3 nucleotides: TGTGCCAGCAGTCCTAACTCGGGGGACCCGGGGGTCGAGCAGTACTTC. Amino acid sequence: CASSPNSGDPGVEQYF.

The chain is built from TRBV2 and TRBJ1-1, with D hard to call. The CDR3 length is 11 residues. Trimming left V 7 bases short and J 3 bases short, with 6 bases between. The V gene's germline CDR1 is SNHLY and CDR2 FYNNEI. The CDR3 region has the DNA TGTGCCAGCATCTATCACACTGAAGCTTTCTTT. Translated: CASIYHTEAFF. The full variable domain, with the rest looked up from reference TRBV2 and TRBJ1-1, is EPEVTQTPSHQVTQMGQEVILRCVPISNHLYFYWYRQILGQKVEFLVSFYNNEISEKSEIFDDQFSVERPDGSNFTLKIRSTKLEDSAMYFCASIYHTEAFFGQGTRLTVV.

This sequence joins TRBV7-2 and TRBJ2-1; 10 bases fit TRBD2. Germline CDR1 is SGHTA and CDR2 is FQGNSA. The trim removed 4 bases at V and 7 bases at J, leaving 10 bases unmatched. This CDR3 comprises 16 residues. The CDR3 DNA follows: TGTGCCAGCAGCTGGAAAGCGGGAGGGCCGGGGAATGAGCAGTTCTTC. Encoded protein: CASSWKAGGPGNEQFF.

This chain links TRBV5-1 with TRBJ2-7; possible D gene TRBD2, 6 bases. Germline V lookup: CDR1 SGHRS, CDR2 YFSETQ. V was cut by 3 bases and J by 1 base, with 14 bases left in between. The CDR3 sequence is 15 residues long. CDR3 amino acids: CASSSLSSASYEQYF. In nucleotides, the CDR3 is TGCGCCAGCAGCTCGCTTTCTAGCGCTTCCTACGAGCAGTACTTC. The full variable domain, completed using reference TRBV5-1 and TRBJ2-7, is KAGVTQTPRYLIKTRGQQVTLSCSPISGHRSVSWYQQTPGQGLQFLFEYFSETQRNKGNFPGRFSGRQFSNSRSEMNVSTLELGDSALYLCASSSLSSASYEQYFGPGTRLTVT.

The CDR3 DNA follows: TGCAGCGTAGAGGCTGCGGGAATTGTTGGGGAGCTGTTTTTT. Its protein product is CSVEAAGIVGELFF. The rearrangement uses TRBV29-1 and TRBJ2-2; D might be TRBD2 (6 bases). Per the germline V gene, CDR1 is SQVTM and CDR2 is ANQGSEA. Deletions cut 6 bases from V and 8 bases from J, with 19 bases between. The CDR3 has 14 amino acids.

This rearrangement joins TRBV6-1 to TRBJ2-2; the D gene is possibly TRBD2 (6 bases). This CDR3 spans 15 amino acids. Germline CDR1 and CDR2: MNHNS and SASEGT. Trimming removed 3 bases at V and 4 bases at J, with 12 bases between. CDR3 sequence (DNA): TGTGCCAGCAGTGATCGGGGAGCGGGCACCGGGGAGCTGTTTTTT. As protein: CASSDRGAGTGELFF.

The genes are TRBV6-6 and TRBJ1-6, with 9 bases aligning to TRBD1. This CDR3 has 14 amino acids. Germline CDR1 and CDR2: MNHNY and SVGAGI (reference sequence). V shed 4 bases and J 5 bases; nucleotides not matched to a gene: 0. CDR3 in DNA: TGTGCCAGCAGTTGGACAGGGGATAATTCACCCCTCCACTTT. Translation gives CASSWTGDNSPLHF.

This chain connects TRBV10-2 to TRBJ1-4; D is unclear. Germline assignment: CDR1 WSHSY and CDR2 SAAADI. This CDR3 is built from 15 residues. V was shortened by 6 bases and J by 6 bases, with 17 bases between the two germline ends. CDR3 nucleotides: TGCGCCAGCAGATATGGACCGACTTGGGATGAAAAACTGTTTTTT. The encoded protein is CASRYGPTWDEKLFF.

This chain links TRBV7-2 with TRBJ2-1, with 7 bases matching TRBD1. Germline CDR1 SGHTA, CDR2 FQGNSA. This CDR3 has 12 residues. V lost 7 bases and J lost 6; bases outside the gene matches: 3. The CDR3 region has the DNA TGTGCCAGCAACACAGGGGTCAATGAGCAGTTCTTC. It yields the protein CASNTGVNEQFF.

This clone was seen only a few times. The V gene is TRBV19, the J gene TRBJ1-1, with 12 bases aligning to TRBD1. Germline CDR1 is LNHDA and CDR2 is SQIVND (reference sequence). The CDR3 totals 16 residues. The trim removed 0 bases at V and 7 bases at J, leaving 6 bases unmatched. DNA of the CDR3: TGTGCCAGTAGTATAGATGCCGGGACAGGGGGCTTTGAAGCTTTCTTT. The encoded protein is CASSIDAGTGGFEAFF.

About this clone itself: A single base separates this from a much larger clone, so it may be a read error. This sequence joins TRBV2 and TRBJ1-1, with D unclear. The V gene's germline CDR1 is SNHLY and CDR2 FYNNEI. This CDR3 contains 11 residues. The V end lost 4 bases, the J end lost 2 bases, and 2 bases lay between the germline ends. CDR3 sequence reads: CASSVNTEAFF. DNA of the CDR3: TGTGCCAGCAGTGTAAACACTGAAGCTTTCTTT.

The chain combines TRBV9 with TRBJ2-2; either TRBD1 or TRBD2 may fit D (6 bases each). Germline V CDR1 and CDR2: SGDLS, YYNGEE. Trimming left V 4 bases short and J 7 bases short, with 14 bases between. The length of the CDR3 is 14 residues. This CDR3 is CASSPPGAGGELFF. CDR3 in DNA: TGTGCCAGCAGCCCGCCGGGGGCGGGCGGGGAGCTGTTTTTT.

This clone was observed once. The chain couples TRBV5-4 to TRBJ2-6, with 9 bases matching TRBD1. Trimming at V came to 3 bases and at J to 4 bases, leaving 2 bases not matched to a gene. The CDR3 length is 15 residues. Germline V gene data show CDR1 as SGHNT and CDR2 as YYREEE (reference sequence). CDR3: CASSWTGVGANVLTF. Here the CDR3 DNA reads TGTGCCAGCAGCTGGACAGGGGTCGGGGCCAACGTCCTGACTTTC.

The chain has TRBV7-2 and TRBJ2-7; D call uncertain. Germline V CDR1 and CDR2: SGHTA, FQGNSA. CDR3 length: 13 amino acids. V lost 2 bases and J 3 bases, leaving 8 bases between the germline ends. CDR3 sequence reads: CASSLYGRYEQYF. DNA for the CDR3: TGTGCCAGCAGCTTATATGGTCGCTACGAGCAGTACTTC.